A selection of T cell receptor beta chains follows, all from one sample in a study of cytomegalovirus exposure and HLA in healthy donors. Sequencing used immunoSEQ multiplex PCR; TCRdb keeps in-frame clones, though not all of them. The sample contains 35,000 to 50,000 clones, 50% of which appear only once. Sequencing was performed on PBMCs. The receptor source for this set is a human donor in good health. The CDR3 runs from the conserved cysteine through the conserved F or W. Each record gives: J gene, D gene, CDR3 length, V gene, CDR3 protein. D genes are given only for firm matches.

j_call: TRBJ2-6
d_call: TRBD1
cdr3_length: 18
v_call: TRBV11-2
cdr3_aa: CASSPAGQGASGANVLTF

j_call: TRBJ1-2
d_call: -
cdr3_length: 15
v_call: TRBV4-3
cdr3_aa: CASSQDLAVNYGYTF

j_call: TRBJ2-1
d_call: -
cdr3_length: 15
v_call: TRBV6-4
cdr3_aa: CASSPSPGDSNEQFF

j_call: TRBJ2-7
d_call: -
cdr3_length: 14
v_call: TRBV4-2
cdr3_aa: CASSQRQDTYEQYF

j_call: TRBJ1-4
d_call: -
cdr3_length: 18
v_call: TRBV4-1
cdr3_aa: CASSQNSFRGPTNEKLFF

j_call: TRBJ2-1
d_call: TRBD2
cdr3_length: 14
v_call: TRBV10-2
cdr3_aa: CASSLREGRNEQFF

j_call: TRBJ2-1
d_call: TRBD2
cdr3_length: 19
v_call: TRBV29-1
cdr3_aa: CSAPPGTSVPGRSYNEQFF

j_call: TRBJ2-1
d_call: TRBD2
cdr3_length: 16
v_call: TRBV9
cdr3_aa: CASSVAPLAGGYEQFF

j_call: TRBJ1-4
d_call: -
cdr3_length: 14
v_call: TRBV4-2
cdr3_aa: CASSPDRYNEKLFF

j_call: TRBJ2-1
d_call: TRBD2
cdr3_length: 14
v_call: TRBV27
cdr3_aa: CASRRTSPFNEQFF

j_call: TRBJ2-7
d_call: -
cdr3_length: 15
v_call: TRBV11-1
cdr3_aa: CASSLGQGTVREQYF

j_call: TRBJ2-5
d_call: TRBD1
cdr3_length: 14
v_call: TRBV5-6
cdr3_aa: CASSSRDSRETQYF

j_call: TRBJ1-1
d_call: TRBD1
cdr3_length: 11
v_call: TRBV29-1
cdr3_aa: CSVATGAEAFF

j_call: TRBJ1-4
d_call: TRBD1
cdr3_length: 15
v_call: TRBV5-1
cdr3_aa: CASSSGTDLNEKLFF

j_call: TRBJ2-5
d_call: TRBD2
cdr3_length: 16
v_call: TRBV15
cdr3_aa: CATSPGRGGFQETQYF

j_call: TRBJ2-7
d_call: -
cdr3_length: 15
v_call: TRBV25-1
cdr3_aa: CASSLQGAPSYEQYF

j_call: TRBJ1-2
d_call: TRBD1
cdr3_length: 13
v_call: TRBV6-5
cdr3_aa: CASTDREGYGYTF

j_call: TRBJ2-7
d_call: TRBD2
cdr3_length: 16
v_call: TRBV19
cdr3_aa: CASSIVYGTSVYEQYF

j_call: TRBJ2-7
d_call: TRBD2
cdr3_length: 15
v_call: TRBV9
cdr3_aa: CASSVGASGFYEQYF

j_call: TRBJ1-1
d_call: -
cdr3_length: 11
v_call: TRBV20-1
cdr3_aa: CSARDDSEAFF

j_call: TRBJ1-4
d_call: -
cdr3_length: 14
v_call: TRBV6-6
cdr3_aa: CASSYSRVDEKLFF

j_call: TRBJ2-5
d_call: -
cdr3_length: 15
v_call: TRBV5-1
cdr3_aa: CASSLGAAGKETQYF

j_call: TRBJ1-2
d_call: -
cdr3_length: 12
v_call: TRBV7-2
cdr3_aa: CASSLYNYGYTF

j_call: TRBJ1-2
d_call: TRBD1
cdr3_length: 15
v_call: TRBV6-6
cdr3_aa: CASSQTRDSTYGYTF

j_call: TRBJ1-2
d_call: TRBD1
cdr3_length: 13
v_call: TRBV11-2
cdr3_aa: CASSSGDRARYTF

j_call: TRBJ1-5
d_call: -
cdr3_length: 15
v_call: TRBV5-6
cdr3_aa: CASSLDSLSNQPQHF

j_call: TRBJ2-1
d_call: TRBD2
cdr3_length: 18
v_call: TRBV10-1
cdr3_aa: CASSESTGRGRVRNEQFF

j_call: TRBJ1-2
d_call: -
cdr3_length: 13
v_call: TRBV18
cdr3_aa: CASSPASGDGYTF

j_call: TRBJ2-7
d_call: -
cdr3_length: 16
v_call: TRBV28
cdr3_aa: CASSLVGGRGGDEQYF

j_call: TRBJ1-1
d_call: TRBD1
cdr3_length: 13
v_call: TRBV19
cdr3_aa: CAGRRTGNTGAFF

j_call: TRBJ1-2
d_call: TRBD1
cdr3_length: 15
v_call: TRBV6-1
cdr3_aa: CASSRGTGQNYGYTF

j_call: TRBJ2-3
d_call: TRBD2
cdr3_length: 17
v_call: TRBV4-2
cdr3_aa: CASSQDGDGRGTDTQYF

j_call: -
d_call: -
cdr3_length: 15
v_call: TRBV7-8
cdr3_aa: CASSSTRTAGSEQYF

j_call: TRBJ1-5
d_call: TRBD1
cdr3_length: 14
v_call: TRBV6-5
cdr3_aa: CASSQQGPHQPQHF

j_call: TRBJ2-2
d_call: -
cdr3_length: 14
v_call: TRBV19
cdr3_aa: CASSQGTNTGELFF